This T cell receptor beta chain comes out of a study of OX40 agonist ivuxolimab in advanced cancers. The repertoire was sequenced with immunoSEQ multiplex PCR; TCRdb's copy has only in-frame clones and lacks some. The profile shows about 80,000 clones, 80% to 95% of them singletons. CDR3 length: 13 amino acids. The germline CDR1 and CDR2 sequences are SEHNR and FQNEAQ (reference sequence). On this clone: Germline is not matched at one junction end, which may reflect a read error.

The sequences come from CD4+ or CD8+ T cells sorted from blood, collected in a trial of the OX40 agonist ivuxolimab. This sequence was found in an adult with an advanced solid tumor such as melanoma, head and neck, liver or kidney cancer. The rearrangement uses TRBV7-9 and TRBJ2-6; D ambiguous. CDR3 sequence: CASSFPGANVLTF. CDR3 DNA sequence: TGTGCCAGTAGCTTCCCCGGGGCCAACGTCCTGACTTTC.